This T cell receptor (beta chain) was captured by sequencing in a study of blood T cell repertoires in COVID-19. This CDR3 contains 15 residues. The germline V gene encodes CDR1 DFQATT and CDR2 SNEGSKA (reference sequence). V was trimmed by 3 bases and J by 6 bases, leaving 21 bases between them. Produced via immunoSEQ multiplex PCR; TCRdb's table is partial and in-frame only. The sample comprises over 130,000 clones, 88% of which are singletons, and 2.5% rests with the top ten. A Seattle source enrolled patients during active infection and followed them longitudinally. This sequence originates from a human donor with COVID-19, enrolled during active disease. The donor label of this sample is uncertain. The sequencing sample was made of peripheral blood. This chain uses TRBV20-1 with TRBJ2-7, with TRBD1 as a possible D gene (7 bases). DNA of the CDR3: TGCAGTGCTAGTCTTTTTTCGGAGGGGGCAGGCGAGCAGTACTTC. It codes for CSASLFSEGAGEQYF.